This entry describes one T cell receptor beta chain. This specimen belongs to a study of T cell changes during pregnancy in multiple sclerosis. Profiling relied on immunoSEQ multiplex PCR, and the TCRdb table lists in-frame clones only, not all of them. The table lists roughly 110,000 clones, around 90% of them singletons. Trimming took 3 bases from V and 6 from J, leaving 14 bases between them. The V gene's germline CDR1 is SGHDN and CDR2 FVKESK. CDR3 length equals 14 residues. The V call is TRBV14, the J call TRBJ2-5, with D possibly TRBD1 on 6 matching bases. Material: peripheral blood, obtained in the third trimester of pregnancy. This TCR was recovered from a female donor with multiple sclerosis, enrolled in a pregnancy study. The CDR3 protein is CASSQLAGTQTQYF. CDR3 bases: TGTGCCAGCAGCCAGCTAGCTGGGACACAGACCCAGTACTTC.